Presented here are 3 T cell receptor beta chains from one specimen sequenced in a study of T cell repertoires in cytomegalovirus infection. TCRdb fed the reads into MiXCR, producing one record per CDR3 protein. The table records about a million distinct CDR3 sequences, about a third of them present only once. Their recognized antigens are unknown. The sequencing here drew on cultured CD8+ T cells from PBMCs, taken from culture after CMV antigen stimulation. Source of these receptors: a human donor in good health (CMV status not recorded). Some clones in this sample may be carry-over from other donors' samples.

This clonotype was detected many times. This chain's CDR3 is CASTRLNTEAFF. CDR3 nucleotide sequence: TGTGCCAGCACCCGGTTGAACACTGAAGCTTTCTTT. The chain has TRBV7-8 and TRBJ1-1; D gene ambiguous. The CDR3 consists of 12 residues. The germline gives CDR1 SGHVS, CDR2 FQNEAQ. Deletions cut 7 bases from V and 0 bases from J, with 6 bases between.

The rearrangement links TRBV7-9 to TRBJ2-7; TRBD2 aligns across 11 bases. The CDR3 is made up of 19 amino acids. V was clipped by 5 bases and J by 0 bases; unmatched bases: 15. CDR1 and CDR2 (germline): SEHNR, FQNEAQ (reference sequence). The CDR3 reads CASSPVGLAALPHSYEQYF. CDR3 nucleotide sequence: TGTGCCAGCAGCCCCGTGGGACTAGCGGCGCTACCTCACTCCTACGAGCAGTACTTC.

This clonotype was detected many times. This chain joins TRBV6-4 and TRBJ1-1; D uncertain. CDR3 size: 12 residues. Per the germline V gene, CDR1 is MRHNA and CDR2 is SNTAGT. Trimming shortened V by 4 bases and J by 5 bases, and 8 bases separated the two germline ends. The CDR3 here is CASSVGSTEAFF. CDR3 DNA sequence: TGTGCCAGCAGTGTGGGGAGTACTGAAGCTTTCTTT.